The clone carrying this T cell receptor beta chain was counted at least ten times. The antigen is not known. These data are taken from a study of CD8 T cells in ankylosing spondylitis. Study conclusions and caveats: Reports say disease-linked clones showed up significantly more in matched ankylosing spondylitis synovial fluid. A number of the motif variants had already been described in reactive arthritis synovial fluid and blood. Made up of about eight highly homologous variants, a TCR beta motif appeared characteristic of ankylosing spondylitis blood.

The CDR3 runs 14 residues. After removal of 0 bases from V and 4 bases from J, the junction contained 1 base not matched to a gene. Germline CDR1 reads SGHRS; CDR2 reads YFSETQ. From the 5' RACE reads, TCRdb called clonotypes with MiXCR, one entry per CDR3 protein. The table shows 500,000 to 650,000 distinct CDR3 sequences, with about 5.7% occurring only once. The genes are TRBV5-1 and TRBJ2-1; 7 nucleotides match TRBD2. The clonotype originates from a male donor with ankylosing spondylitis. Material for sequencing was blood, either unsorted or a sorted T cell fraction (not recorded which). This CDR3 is CASSLELAYNEQFF. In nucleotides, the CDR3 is TGCGCCAGCAGCTTGGAACTAGCGTACAATGAGCAGTTCTTC.